The 10 T cell receptor beta chains below were found in one sample sequenced in a study of T cell responses to AZD1222 COVID-19 vaccine. Sequenced by immunoSEQ multiplex PCR; TCRdb stores in-frame clones only, minus some. The top ten hold 3.2% of the sample, which has some 150,000 clones, more than 80% seen once. Specimen: peripheral blood, collected 28 days after the second AZD1222 dose. The receptors were gathered from an adult who received the AZD1222 COVID-19 vaccine.

The V gene is TRBV29-1, the J gene TRBJ1-1; no definite D call. This CDR3 is built from 13 residues. Per germline, CDR1 SQVTM and CDR2 ANQGSEA. Trimming cost V 4 bases and J 5 bases, with 14 bases left between them. The CDR3 region is CSVAMGFGTEAFF. The CDR3 nucleotides read TGCAGCGTTGCAATGGGCTTTGGGACTGAAGCTTTCTTT.

This sequence joins TRBV11-2 and TRBJ1-5; D call uncertain. The CDR3 is 13 amino acids. In germline, CDR1 is SGHAT, CDR2 FQNNGV. V lost 6 bases and J 7 bases, leaving 13 bases between the germline ends. CDR3 sequence: CASSPGNSQPQHF. CDR3 DNA: TGTGCCAGCAGTCCGGGAAACAGCCAGCCCCAGCATTTT.

The chain combines TRBV5-1 with TRBJ2-2; tentative D call: TRBD1 (5 bases). The CDR3 spans 14 residues. V gave up 1 base and J gave up 5 bases, with 9 bases separating them. In germline, CDR1 is SGHRS, CDR2 YFSETQ. The CDR3, as DNA: TGCGCCAGCAGCTTGAACAGGCCTACCGGGGAGCTGTTTTTT. Translating gives CASSLNRPTGELFF. The variable domain in full, completed from reference TRBV5-1 and TRBJ2-2, reads KAGVTQTPRYLIKTRGQQVTLSCSPISGHRSVSWYQQTPGQGLQFLFEYFSETQRNKGNFPGRFSGRQFSNSRSEMNVSTLELGDSALYLCASSLNRPTGELFFGEGSRLTVL.

The chain is built from TRBV6-2 or TRBV6-3 and TRBJ2-5; 8 bases map to TRBD2. CDR1 and CDR2 from the germline V gene are MNHEY and SVGEGT. The CDR3 runs to 14 residues. After removal of 2 bases from V and 5 bases from J, the junction contained 4 bases not matched to a gene. The CDR3, as DNA: TGTGCCAGCAGTTACACGGGAGGGGTGGAGACCCAGTACTTC. Translating gives CASSYTGGVETQYF.

The J gene is TRBJ1-1, the V gene TRBV6-4; 7 bases fit TRBD1. The CDR3 has 16 amino acids. In germline, CDR1 is MRHNA, CDR2 SNTAGT. Losses at the gene ends were 0 bases for V and 5 bases for J; bases not matched to a gene: 9. CDR3 amino acids: CASSDSAGGGRTEAFF. As DNA, the CDR3 is TGTGCCAGCAGTGACTCGGCAGGGGGTGGGAGGACTGAAGCTTTCTTT.

The genes are TRBV6-5 and TRBJ2-1; 9 bases fit TRBD1. This CDR3 region has 15 residues. CDR1 is MNHEY, CDR2 SVGAGI, per germline. J lost 6 bases, V lost 5 bases, and 8 bases had no gene match. The chain's CDR3 is CASSRGTGYLNEQFF. The CDR3 DNA reads TGTGCCAGCAGTCGAGGGACAGGGTATCTCAATGAGCAGTTCTTC.

The chain links TRBV7-8 to TRBJ2-1; 7 bases are a match to TRBD2. The junction had 8 bases not matched to a gene; V was cut back by 2 bases and J by 4 bases. This CDR3 is built from 16 residues. The V gene's germline CDR1 is SGHVS and CDR2 FQNEAQ. The CDR3 protein is CASSLLREEGYNEQFF. The CDR3 DNA reads TGTGCCAGCAGCTTACTTCGGGAGGAAGGGTACAATGAGCAGTTCTTC.

V gene TRBV30 combines with J gene TRBJ2-3, with unresolved D. The length of the CDR3 is 19 residues. Germline loops: CDR1 GTSNPN, CDR2 SVGIG (reference sequence). The V and J ends lost 2 bases and 1 base respectively, with 25 bases between them. The CDR3 loop reads CAWSPLTIIPLERTDTQYF. In DNA form, the CDR3 reads TGTGCCTGGAGTCCCCTAACCATAATCCCGTTGGAACGCACAGATACGCAGTATTTT. The full variable domain, with the rest looked up from reference TRBV30 and TRBJ2-3, is SQTIHQWPATLVQPVGSPLSLECTVEGTSNPNLYWYRQAAGRGLQLLFYSVGIGQISSEVPQNLSASRPQDRQFILSSKKLLLSDSGFYLCAWSPLTIIPLERTDTQYFGPGTRLTVL.

The V call is TRBV9, the J call TRBJ1-4; 9 bases line up with TRBD1. The CDR3 is 14 amino acids. Trimming took 0 bases from V and 10 from J; bases not matched to a gene: 4. CDR1 SGDLS and CDR2 YYNGEE come from the germline V gene. DNA of the CDR3: TGTGCCAGCAGCGTAGACGGACAGGGGCGAAAACTGTTTTTT. It specifies CASSVDGQGRKLFF. Full variable domain (rest looked up from reference TRBV9 and TRBJ1-4): DSGVTQTPKHLITATGQRVTLRCSPRSGDLSVYWYQQSLDQGLQFLIQYYNGEERAKGNILERFSAQQFPDLHSELNLSSLELGDSALYFCASSVDGQGRKLFFGSGTQLSVL.

This chain links TRBV19 with TRBJ2-4; the match to TRBD1 covers 7 bases. The CDR3 consists of 13 residues. V lost 5 bases and J lost 5; bases outside the gene matches: 3. CDR1 LNHDA and CDR2 SQIVND come from the germline V gene (reference sequence). In DNA form, the CDR3 reads TGTGCCAGTAGTCCTACAGGGGAAAACATTCAGTACTTC. Its protein product is CASSPTGENIQYF. Supplemented by reference TRBV19 and TRBJ2-4, the full variable domain reads DGGITQSPKYLFRKEGQNVTLSCEQNLNHDAMYWYRQDPGQGLRLIYYSQIVNDFQKGDIAEGYSVSREKKESFPLTVTSAQKNPTAFYLCASSPTGENIQYFGAGTRLSVL.